What follows are 30 T cell receptor beta chains derived from one specimen sequenced in a study of Ad26.COV2.S vaccination and SARS-CoV-2 variants (dated by TCRdb to the early 2020s). Preparation of the library involved the immunoSEQ multiplex PCR assay. What TCRdb holds here is the immuneACCESS table cut down to in-frame rearrangements. Part of the clones is not present; checked against another copy, under half of the missing clones reflect an unresolved V gene, and the others are unexplained. This sample holds hundreds of thousands of clones; roughly 90% were observed only once. The ten largest clones represent nearly 1.5% of the sample. In light of the paper, this sample's treatment or condition label describes: around 19 received Ad26.COV2.S at low or high dose, single or two shots; a few received placebo; per-sample allocation not given. Repertoires of vaccine and placebo recipients were sequenced from samples collected on day 63 after the first injection.

Sequenced material: peripheral blood, taken in a trial of Ad26.COV2.S vaccine versus placebo. Receptors originate from a person between 18 and 65 years old who received the Ad26.COV2.S COVID-19 vaccine or a placebo.

This chain connects TRBV5-6 to TRBJ2-1; 9 bases map to TRBD1. This CDR3 has 15 amino acids. Germline CDR1 and CDR2: SGHDT and YYEEEE. The junction had 11 bases not matched to a gene; V was cut back by 4 bases and J by 9 bases. DNA for the CDR3: TGTGCCAGCAGCGGCCCGGGACAGGGCATAGGTGAGCAGTTCTTC. This sequence encodes CASSGPGQGIGEQFF.

The gene calls are TRBV5-6 and TRBJ1-4; D is perhaps TRBD1 (6 bases). The CDR3 totals 14 residues. Germline loops: CDR1 SGHDT, CDR2 YYEEEE. Trimming pared 0 bases from V and 8 bases from J, leaving 11 bases between. CDR3 residues: CASSLGGRREKLFF. DNA for the CDR3: TGTGCCAGCAGCTTGGGGGGGCGTAGGGAAAAACTGTTTTTT. The full variable domain, in which reference TRBV5-6 and TRBJ1-4 provide the parts outside the CDR3, is DAGVTQSPTHLIKTRGQQVTLRCSPKSGHDTVSWYQQALGQGPQFIFQYYEEEERQRGNFPDRFSGHQFPNYSSELNVNALLLGDSALYLCASSLGGRREKLFFGSGTQLSVL.

The V and J genes are TRBV4-1 and TRBJ2-5; tentatively, D is TRBD1 or TRBD2 (6 bases each). CDR3 size: 14 residues. CDR1 and CDR2 from the germline V gene are MGHRA and YSYEKL. V was trimmed by 2 bases and J by 4 bases, leaving 11 bases between them. DNA of the CDR3: TGCGCCAGCAGCCAACTACAGGGAGGAGAGACCCAGTACTTC. As protein: CASSQLQGGETQYF.

This sequence joins TRBV6-6 and TRBJ2-7, with 8 bases lining up with TRBD1. V lost 5 bases to trimming and J lost 2 bases; unmatched junction nucleotides: 5. Germline assignment: CDR1 MNHNY and CDR2 SVGAGI (reference sequence). CDR3 length: 14 residues. DNA of the CDR3: TGTGCCAGCAGTCCAACAGGGGGGACCTACGAGCAGTACTTC. Translation: CASSPTGGTYEQYF.

This chain links TRBV7-9 with TRBJ1-4; 7 bases map to TRBD1. The trim removed 5 bases at V and 6 bases at J, leaving 9 bases unmatched. CDR3 length: 15 residues. Germline assignment: CDR1 SEHNR and CDR2 FQNEAQ (reference sequence). In DNA form, the CDR3 reads TGTGCCAGCAGCCCCTTGGGACAGTTTCATGAAAAACTGTTTTTT. Translation gives CASSPLGQFHEKLFF.

The chain couples TRBV2 to TRBJ2-2; the D gene is possibly TRBD1 (5 bases). This CDR3 has 15 residues. CDR1 and CDR2 (germline): SNHLY, FYNNEI. V was cut by 1 base and J by 2 bases, with 8 bases left in between. The CDR3 spells CASSEGTLNTGELFF. In nucleotides, the CDR3 is TGTGCCAGCAGTGAAGGGACACTTAACACCGGGGAGCTGTTTTTT.

This clone was seen more than once but under ten times. The gene calls are TRBV7-9 and TRBJ1-6; no reliable D call. Germline assignment: CDR1 SEHNR and CDR2 FQNEAQ (reference sequence). The V end lost 5 bases, the J end lost 8 bases, and 10 bases lay between the germline ends. This CDR3 contains 13 residues. CDR3 residues: CASSPQRDSPLHF. CDR3 nucleotide sequence: TGTGCCAGCAGCCCCCAAAGGGATTCACCCCTCCACTTT.

This rearrangement joins TRBV19 to TRBJ2-2; TRBD1 agrees at 9 bases. Germline V gene sequence: CDR1 LNHDA, CDR2 SQIVND (reference sequence). This CDR3 contains 15 residues. Unmatched junction bases numbered 7, after V lost 5 bases and J lost 6 bases. In nucleotides, the CDR3 is TGTGCCAGTAGTCCTGACAGGGGGGGCCCCGGGGAGCTGTTTTTT. Amino acids: CASSPDRGGPGELFF.

V gene TRBV7-9 combines with J gene TRBJ2-2; D may match TRBD1 or TRBD2 (5 bases each). Germline V CDR1 and CDR2: SEHNR, FQNEAQ (reference sequence). CDR3 length equals 14 residues. V was cut by 4 bases and J by 3 bases, with 9 bases left in between. CDR3 amino acids: CASSWDGYTGELFF. For the CDR3, the DNA is TGTGCCAGCAGCTGGGACGGTTACACCGGGGAGCTGTTTTTT.

The chain is built from TRBV7-9 and TRBJ2-2, with 8 bases identical to TRBD1. In germline, CDR1 is SEHNR, CDR2 FQNEAQ (reference sequence). This CDR3 region has 16 residues. V lost 5 bases, J lost 4 bases, and 9 bases stayed unmatched. CDR3 nucleotides: TGTGCCAGCAGCCCGGAGGACAGGGCGGGCACCGGGGAGCTGTTTTTT. It translates to CASSPEDRAGTGELFF.

J is TRBJ1-5 and V is TRBV3-1 (or the pseudogene TRBV3-2); perhaps TRBD1 as D (6 bases). Trimming took off 4 bases at V and 0 bases at J, with 7 bases between the two ends. Germline CDR1 reads LGHDT; CDR2 reads YNNKEL (reference sequence). The CDR3 extends over 14 amino acids. The chain's CDR3 is CASSLQGSNQPQHF. The CDR3 DNA reads as TGTGCCAGCAGCCTACAGGGTAGCAATCAGCCCCAGCATTTT.

The chain employs TRBV29-1 and TRBJ1-1; D call uncertain. Per the germline V gene, CDR1 is SQVTM and CDR2 is ANQGSEA. CDR3 size: 12 residues. Deletions cut 4 bases from V and 7 bases from J, with 13 bases between. The CDR3 protein is CSVVLTTGEAFF. In DNA, the CDR3 is TGCAGCGTTGTTCTGACAACGGGTGAAGCTTTCTTT.

J is TRBJ1-2 and V is TRBV7-9, with TRBD1 matching 7 bases. This CDR3 is 13 amino acids long. Unmatched junction bases numbered 7, after V lost 5 bases and J lost 7 bases. Germline values: CDR1 SEHNR, CDR2 FQNEAQ (reference sequence). The CDR3 DNA reads TGTGCCAGCAGCATGACAGGGTTTAGTGGCTACACCTTC. Translation gives CASSMTGFSGYTF. The entire variable domain, with the rest obtained from reference TRBV7-9 and TRBJ1-2, is as follows: DTGVSQNPRHKITKRGQNVTFRCDPISEHNRLYWYRQTLGQGPEFLTYFQNEAQLEKSRLLSDRFSAERPKGSFSTLEIQRTEQGDSAMYLCASSMTGFSGYTFGSGTRLTVV.

The chain employs TRBV29-1 and TRBJ1-2; 7 positions match TRBD1. The trim removed 6 bases at V and 4 bases at J, leaving 5 bases unmatched. The CDR3 extends over 12 amino acids. Germline CDR1 reads SQVTM; CDR2 reads ANQGSEA. CDR3 residues: CSVEGAGYGYTF. CDR3 bases: TGCAGCGTAGAGGGGGCGGGCTATGGCTACACCTTC.

This chain uses TRBV18 with TRBJ2-7, with TRBD1 matching 9 bases. The CDR3 is 15 residues long. Germline-derived CDR1 and CDR2 are KGHSH and LQKENI. With V trimmed by 4 bases and J by 3 bases, 7 bases remained unmatched. CDR3 loop: CASSLTGTGYYEQYF. The CDR3 DNA reads as TGTGCCAGCTCACTCACCGGGACAGGGTACTACGAGCAGTACTTC.

This sequence joins TRBV7-2 and TRBJ2-5; TRBD2 aligns across 11 bases. The CDR3 runs 15 residues. In germline, CDR1 is SGHTA, CDR2 FQGNSA. The J segment lost 2 bases and the V segment lost 5 bases, leaving 4 bases of the junction unmatched. The CDR3 region is CASSPSGGLQETQYF. CDR3 bases: TGTGCCAGCAGCCCTAGCGGGGGGTTGCAAGAGACCCAGTACTTC.

This clone appeared once. The same CDR3 is also encoded by other DNA sequences in this sample. The V gene is TRBV7-9, the J gene TRBJ2-7; D tentatively fits TRBD1 or TRBD2 (6 bases each). CDR1 and CDR2 from the germline V gene are SEHNR and FQNEAQ (reference sequence). The CDR3 is 12 amino acids. V gave up 5 bases and J gave up 4 bases, with 9 bases separating them. The CDR3 DNA is TGTGCCAGCAGCCGGGGGCCTTACGAGCAGTACTTC. This sequence encodes CASSRGPYEQYF.

With respect to this clone: The same CDR3 arises from other DNA sequences in this sample as well. The chain combines TRBV19 with TRBJ2-7, with D maybe TRBD1 (6 bases). Per germline, CDR1 LNHDA and CDR2 SQIVND (reference sequence). Trimming pared 3 bases from V and 1 base from J, leaving 13 bases between. The CDR3 loop spans 15 amino acids. CDR3 amino acids: CASSIGGTSSYEQYF. DNA of the CDR3: TGTGCCAGTAGTATTGGTGGGACATCTTCCTACGAGCAGTACTTC.

V and J are TRBV11-2 and TRBJ2-2, with no clear D. The CDR3 is 13 amino acids. V lost 0 bases and J 7 bases, leaving 6 bases between the germline ends. Germline V gene data show CDR1 as SGHAT and CDR2 as FQNNGV. The CDR3 coding sequence is TGTGCCAGCAGCTTAGATTTGGGCGGGGAGCTGTTTTTT. Protein sequence: CASSLDLGGELFF.

V and J are TRBV7-9 and TRBJ1-1; D not resolved. Looked up from germline, CDR1 is SEHNR and CDR2 is FQNEAQ (reference sequence). V lost 5 bases and J lost 1, with 8 bases in between. The length of the CDR3 is 13 residues. The CDR3 region has the DNA TGTGCCAGCAGCACAAACAGGAACACTGAAGCTTTCTTT. Translated, it gives CASSTNRNTEAFF.

The chain has TRBV19 and TRBJ2-1; D is possibly TRBD2 (6 bases). The germline CDR1 and CDR2 sequences are LNHDA and SQIVND (reference sequence). The V end was cut by 5 bases, the J end by 6 bases, with 14 bases between. This CDR3 comprises 14 residues. CDR3 amino acids: CASSRLLAVNEQFF. The CDR3 bases are TGTGCCAGTAGTCGTCTACTAGCAGTCAATGAGCAGTTCTTC. Based on the CDR3 plus reference TRBV19 and TRBJ2-1, the full variable domain is DGGITQSPKYLFRKEGQNVTLSCEQNLNHDAMYWYRQDPGQGLRLIYYSQIVNDFQKGDIAEGYSVSREKKESFPLTVTSAQKNPTAFYLCASSRLLAVNEQFFGPGTRLTVL.

V usage is TRBV10-3 and J usage is TRBJ1-1; 7 positions match TRBD1. The CDR3 consists of 12 residues. The germline CDR1 and CDR2 sequences are ENHRY and SYGVKD. Unmatched junction bases numbered 2, after V lost 6 bases and J lost 4 bases. The chain's CDR3 is CAIRGTATEAFF. The CDR3 DNA reads TGTGCCATCAGGGGGACAGCCACTGAAGCTTTCTTT.

The rearrangement joins TRBV6-5 to TRBJ2-5, with D unresolved. The CDR3 length is 12 residues. Germline CDR1 reads MNHEY; CDR2 reads SVGAGI. Trimming took 6 bases from V and 5 from J, leaving 10 bases between them. The CDR3 is CASSRSGETQYF. DNA of the CDR3: TGTGCCAGCAGCCGCTCCGGGGAGACCCAGTACTTC.

This rearrangement joins TRBV10-3 to TRBJ2-3, with D perhaps being TRBD1 or TRBD2 (5 bases each). Per germline, CDR1 ENHRY and CDR2 SYGVKD. This CDR3 comprises 15 residues. Trimming removed 6 bases at V and 4 bases at J, with 17 bases between. The CDR3 region has the DNA TGTGCCATCAGGAAAGGGCGAGGGGTTGCAGATACGCAGTATTTT. Its translation: CAIRKGRGVADTQYF.

This chain connects TRBV7-9 to TRBJ2-1, with 8 bases that match TRBD1. Germline loops: CDR1 SEHNR, CDR2 FQNEAQ (reference sequence). This CDR3 contains 17 residues. V lost 5 bases, J lost 2 bases, and 11 bases stayed unmatched. CDR3 DNA sequence: TGTGCCAGCAGCCCCCGGGACAGGCGGACCACCTACAATGAGCAGTTCTTC. It is translated as CASSPRDRRTTYNEQFF.

V usage is TRBV10-3 and J usage is TRBJ1-4; 8 bases match TRBD1. Germline-derived CDR1 and CDR2 are ENHRY and SYGVKD. V gave up 1 base and J gave up 2 bases; unmatched junction bases: 3. This CDR3 is 16 amino acids long. The CDR3 DNA reads as TGTGCCATCAGTGAGTTAAGGACAGGGACTAATGAAAAACTGTTTTTT. Translation gives CAISELRTGTNEKLFF.

The chain recombines TRBV19 with TRBJ1-4, with TRBD1 matching 7 bases. The CDR3 loop spans 14 amino acids. J was trimmed by 7 bases and V by 5 bases; bases with no gene match: 7. Germline V gives CDR1 LNHDA, CDR2 SQIVND (reference sequence). CDR3: CASSDRAMSEKLFF. CDR3 coding DNA: TGTGCCAGTAGTGACAGGGCTATGAGTGAAAAACTGTTTTTT.

This chain connects TRBV6-2 or TRBV6-3 to TRBJ2-4, with D possibly matching TRBD1 (6 bases). The CDR3 contains 13 residues. Deletions cut 5 bases from V and 6 bases from J, with 11 bases between. The germline V gene encodes CDR1 MNHEY and CDR2 SVGEGT. The CDR3 DNA sequence: TGTGCCAGCAGTCCCCAGGACAGAAACATTCAGTACTTC. It yields the protein CASSPQDRNIQYF.

The chain uses TRBV6-2 or TRBV6-3 and TRBJ2-1; tentative D call: TRBD2 (5 bases). Germline values: CDR1 MNHEY, CDR2 SVGEGT. Trimming removed 4 bases from V and 7 bases from J, with 23 bases in between. CDR3 length: 17 amino acids. Written as DNA, the CDR3 is TGTGCCAGCAGTTCCCCCCTCTATCCGACACGGAGGAATGAGCAGTTCTTC. Translated: CASSSPLYPTRRNEQFF.

V usage is TRBV24-1 and J usage is TRBJ2-2; D perhaps matches TRBD2 (7 bases). This CDR3 region has 16 residues. Germline V CDR1 and CDR2: KGHDR, SFDVKD. Trimming left V 4 bases short and J 0 bases short, with 11 bases between. The CDR3 DNA follows: TGTGCCACCAGTGACCCGGGGGGCGCGAACACCGGGGAGCTGTTTTTT. Translated, it gives CATSDPGGANTGELFF.